The following is a T cell receptor (beta chain) sequence with its context. Using RNA transcripts as the source, TCR beta CDR3 regions were amplified. Using the HTBI primer set, a first-round RT-PCR was run on the TCR CDR3. Each CDR3 protein gets one entry after TCRdb re-called the multiplex PCR reads with MiXCR. The sample has 530,000 or so distinct CDR3 sequences, around 42% seen once. This sample is drawn from a study of T cells in Graves' hyperthyroidism and ophthalmopathy. Material for sequencing was peripheral blood or thyroid tissue (not recorded which). The origin of this receptor is a woman younger than 30 with Graves' hyperthyroidism.

CDR3 sequence reads: CAISDGGNGANVLTF. CDR3 DNA sequence: TGTGCCATCAGTGATGGGGGGAATGGGGCCAACGTCCTGACTTTC. This chain links TRBV10-3 with TRBJ2-6, with TRBD2 as a possible D gene (6 bases). V was trimmed by 3 bases and J by 3 bases, leaving 9 bases between them. CDR3 length equals 15 residues. CDR1 and CDR2 (germline): ENHRY, SYGVKD.